Listed here is a single TCR beta chain. Its specific antigen is unknown. The entry originates in a study of monozygotic twins with inflammatory bowel disease (dated by TCRdb to between 2019 and 2020). General notes on the study: A total of some 30 monozygotic twin pairs were included in the full study, comprising nine German pairs (four IBD-concordant, five IBD-discordant) and 19 IBD-discordant Danish pairs. Disease-associated traits were sought mainly through comparisons between IBD patients and their genetically identical healthy co-twins within discordant pairs. Each individual had, on average, about 151 000 unique TCRalpha sequences and 181 000 unique TCRbeta sequences available for analysis.

On the study overall, not on this receptor specifically: Repertoire similarity did not differ between concordant and discordant twins, possibly due to limited statistical power. The results gave no support for a single strong signal or clonotype linked to IBD. Fewer clonotypes were shared with other individuals by IBD patients than by healthy twins, most markedly in patients showing signs of disease activity. TCRbeta repertoire diversity, by inverse Simpson index, was decreased in IBD patients compared with their healthy co-twins. The analysis was unable to tell different T cell subtypes apart. Because patients were on differing immunosuppressive treatments, the repertoires may have picked up extra background noise and inter-individual variability.

Library construction relied on 5' RACE. Preparation of each TCR library used 3,500 to 4,500 ng of total RNA. For each sample, cDNA was synthesized in eight separate reactions using SMARTScribe reverse transcriptase. During cDNA synthesis, unique molecular identifiers containing a 6-nucleotide sample barcode were introduced by template switching. Two nested PCRs of roughly 15 and 9 cycles amplified the TCRalpha and TCRbeta cDNA, and bead purification followed each PCR. Before amplification, the cDNA was treated with uracil DNA-glycosylase and purified using the QIAquick PCR purification kit. The second PCR added Illumina TruSeq-compatible adapters along with sample-specific barcodes. TapeStation and Qubit were used to check library quality and concentration, and about 5 ng of each library was pooled. Pooled libraries were sequenced on an Illumina HiSeq2500 single-index Rapid Run with 2 x 100 bp reads and custom sequencing primers. On the study's bioinformatics: MiGEC version 1.2.6 was used for UMI-based consensus assembly to correct PCR and sequencing errors. MiXCR version 2.1.1 handled V(D)J alignment, clonotype assembly and CDR3 extraction. Gene usage, clonotype sharing and MAIT/NKT TCR abundance were normalised by analysing the top 1000, 10 000 and 20 000 clonotypes per sample. After downsampling to 27 000 UMIs, diversity was calculated as the inverse Simpson index using the vegan R package. Paired Mann-Whitney U tests on discordant twin pairs were used, with Benjamini-Hochberg multiple-testing correction. Each entry corresponds to one CDR3 protein sequence from reads that TCRdb reprocessed, and DNA is not given. The V and J calls were determined by TCRdb, not by the authors. The sample's table covers approximately 85,000 distinct CDR3 sequences. Clones ranked in the top ten supply 6% to 9.5% of the sample.

A roughly 2.4 ml peripheral blood sample was drawn into PAXgene tubes per donor and stored at -80°C. Without any T cell sorting, total RNA was extracted from whole blood using the PAXgene blood miRNA kit on an automated QIAcube. Peripheral blood from monozygotic twin pairs who were concordant or discordant for inflammatory bowel disease underwent deep TCRalpha and TCRbeta repertoire profiling using unique molecular barcoding. For every twin pair, smoking habits were documented, and each individual was categorised as a current, former or never smoker. From cysteine to phenylalanine, the CDR3 is 14 amino acids long. DNA is not recorded here. CDR1 and CDR2 (DFQATT, SNEGSKA) derive from the germline V gene (reference sequence).

Sequencing was carried out using blood. The sequence derives from a human donor with ulcerative colitis or Crohn's disease, or a healthy co-twin of an affected twin (not recorded which). Rearrangement joined TRBV20-1 to TRBJ1-2; TCRdb designates TRBD1, a call that cannot be tested without DNA. CDR3 loop: CSAEGGGGARGYTF.